What follows is one TCR beta chain and its context. This entry is derived from a study of blood T cell repertoires in COVID-19. Study-wide background: Whether acute or convalescent, the COVID-19 samples came from the United States, Italy and Spain. T cells, B-cell-depleted T cells, or PBMCs provided the cDNA or gDNA that served as material.

Trimming removed 1 base from V and 2 bases from J, with 16 bases in between. CDR1 and CDR2 (germline): SGHRS, YFSETQ. CDR3 size: 16 residues. Per the original methods: Amplification from reference gene primers served as the basis for estimated nucleated cell counts. The assay was immunoSEQ multiplex PCR, and TCRdb's table has in-frame clones only and misses some. D and trimming come from the DNA, and the V and J calls and clone size come from that table. The sample records around 190,000 clones, about four fifths being singletons. This clonotype was sampled from a man in his 70s with active or convalescent COVID-19. What was sequenced was peripheral blood. The chain links TRBV5-1 to TRBJ2-7, with D unclear. CDR3 protein: CASSLSSGLPTYEQYF. CDR3 bases: TGCGCCAGCAGCTTGTCCTCAGGCCTTCCAACCTACGAGCAGTACTTC.